This TCR beta chain was sequenced during a study of vaccination and CD4 T cells after COVID-19. Specified treatment: approximately nine-day PBMC culture with coronavirus spike peptide pools or control peptides (ViraFEST assay). Sequencing of cultured CD4+ T cell DNA used the Oncomine TCR Beta short-read assay. TCRdb fed the PCR reads into MiXCR, producing one record per CDR3 protein. The profile shows fewer than 20,000 distinct CDR3 sequences, more than 50% of them singletons. With 6 bases removed from V and 4 bases from J, the gap between germline ends came to 12 bases. From germline, CDR1 is DFQATT and CDR2 SNEGSKA (reference sequence). The CDR3 contains 13 residues. This clonotype appeared a few times. Its antigen is not known.

The source was CD4+ T cells from blood, cultured in vitro, collected before SARS-CoV-2 vaccination. This clonotype originated in a human donor who had recovered from COVID-19. V and J are TRBV20-1 and TRBJ2-2; possibly TRBD2 for D (5 bases). This CDR3 is CSAKGLITGELFF. The CDR3, as DNA: TGCAGTGCCAAAGGACTGATCACCGGGGAGCTGTTTTTT.